This entry lists 27 T cell receptor beta chains sequenced from one sample in a study of T cells in Graves' hyperthyroidism and ophthalmopathy. Researchers took RNA transcripts and amplified the TCR beta CDR3 regions from them. First-round RT-PCR of the TCR CDR3 relied on the HTBI primer set. MiXCR, run by TCRdb on the multiplex PCR reads, gives a single entry per CDR3 protein. The sample gives around 660,000 distinct CDR3 sequences, about 45% of which show up once; roughly 7.2% is in the top ten. Sequencing was done on a sample of peripheral blood or thyroid tissue (not recorded which). The receptor set was obtained from an adult man with Graves' disease, either hyperthyroidism or ophthalmopathy (not recorded which).

V gene TRBV29-1 combines with J gene TRBJ1-2, with unresolved D. CDR1 is SQVTM, CDR2 ANQGSEA, per germline. The germline V and J ends were trimmed by 8 bases and 8 bases, with 15 bases remaining between them. The CDR3 is 11 residues long. CDR3 sequence: CSPALGGGYTF. As DNA, the CDR3 is TGCAGCCCTGCCCTTGGAGGGGGCTACACCTTC.

This clonotype was counted a few times. V is TRBV20-1 and J is TRBJ2-7, with 10 bases aligning to TRBD2. The trim removed 6 bases at V and 2 bases at J, leaving 7 bases unmatched. CDR3 length: 14 residues. Germline assignment: CDR1 DFQATT and CDR2 SNEGSKA (reference sequence). CDR3 region: CSARGTSDPYEQYF. CDR3 nucleotides: TGCAGTGCCAGGGGGACTAGCGACCCCTACGAGCAGTACTTC.

Ten or more counts support this clonotype. V and J are TRBV12-3 or TRBV12-4 and TRBJ1-3; D ambiguous. Trimming stripped 3 bases from V and 6 bases from J, with 3 bases between. The CDR3 is 11 residues long. CDR3 protein: CASSLENTIYF. The CDR3 DNA is TGTGCCAGCAGTTTGGAAAACACCATATATTTT.

Points on this clonotype: This may stem from a read error, because a much larger clone lies one nucleotide away. The chain uses TRBV7-2 and TRBJ1-6; the D is unclear. Trimming left V 7 bases short and J 8 bases short, with 12 bases between. Germline lookup yields CDR1 SGHTA and CDR2 FQGNSA. CDR3 length equals 13 residues. CDR3 in amino acids: CASIGQRDSPLHF. DNA for the CDR3: TGTGCCAGCATTGGGCAGAGGGATTCACCCCTCCACTTT.

This clonotype occurred a few times. The chain recombines TRBV20-1 with TRBJ2-7; D call uncertain. Trimming removed 4 bases from V and 3 bases from J, with 16 bases in between. The CDR3 totals 14 residues. In germline, CDR1 is DFQATT, CDR2 SNEGSKA (reference sequence). The CDR3 loop reads CSANGPYPDYEQYF. The CDR3 DNA reads as TGCAGTGCTAATGGACCATACCCCGACTACGAGCAGTACTTC.

The chain employs TRBV29-1 and TRBJ1-2; 7 positions match TRBD1. V trimming: 6 bases; J trimming: 2 bases; junction bases outside the gene matches: 9. Germline CDR1 is SQVTM and CDR2 is ANQGSEA. The CDR3 totals 14 residues. The CDR3 DNA follows: TGCAGCGTGGGCACACAGGGGATCAACTATGGCTACACCTTC. Translated: CSVGTQGINYGYTF.

The J gene is TRBJ2-5, the V gene TRBV7-2, with a possible D match to TRBD2 (5 bases). Trimming took off 5 bases at V and 5 bases at J, with 18 bases between the two ends. The CDR3 length is 15 residues. Germline CDR1 reads SGHTA; CDR2 reads FQGNSA. The CDR3: CASSPPGSSRETQYF. CDR3 nucleotide sequence: TGTGCCAGCAGCCCCCCGGGTTCTAGCCGGGAGACCCAGTACTTC.

For this clonotype: The junction does not match germline at one end; this may be a read error. CDR3: CASSQVFGLAGRLKETQYF. The DNA for the CDR3 is TGCGCCAGCAGCCAAGTATTCGGGCTTGCGGGGAGACTGAAAGAGACCCAGTACTTC. V gene TRBV7-9 combines with J gene TRBJ2-5; D might be TRBD2 (6 bases). The CDR3 totals 19 residues. The germline V gene has CDR1 SEHNR and CDR2 FQNEAQ (reference sequence).

To note about this clonotype: This may be a read error, as it is one base from a much larger clone. The chain employs TRBV10-3 and TRBJ2-5, with TRBD1 matching 9 bases. The V segment lost 6 bases and the J segment 4 bases; nucleotides outside the gene matches: 3. The CDR3 runs to 13 residues. Germline-derived CDR1 and CDR2 are ENHRY and SYGVKD. The DNA for the CDR3 is TGTGCCATCAGGGGACAGGGCGGAGAGACCCAGTACTTC. It encodes CAIRGQGGETQYF.

This clonotype was counted ten times or more. CDR3 amino acids: CASGDGELFF. As DNA, the CDR3 is TGTGCCAGCGGTGACGGGGAGCTGTTTTTT. The chain uses TRBV6-6 and TRBJ2-2; no clear D. The V gene's germline CDR1 is MNHNY and CDR2 SVGAGI (reference sequence). V dropped 8 bases and J dropped 7 bases, with 5 bases sitting between them. The CDR3 totals 10 residues.

The V call is TRBV2, the J call TRBJ1-5, with TRBD1 identical over 7 bases. J was trimmed by 5 bases and V by 0 bases; bases with no gene match: 10. The CDR3 runs to 17 residues. CDR1 is SNHLY, CDR2 FYNNEI, per germline. The CDR3: CASSEALPGGYDQPQHF. The CDR3 coding sequence is TGTGCCAGCAGTGAAGCGCTCCCAGGGGGGTACGATCAGCCCCAGCATTTT.

About this clonotype itself: A much larger clone differs from this one at a single base, so this may be a read error. The rearrangement uses TRBV10-3 and TRBJ2-6; 9 positions agree with TRBD1. Germline lookup yields CDR1 ENHRY and CDR2 SYGVKD. This CDR3 comprises 18 residues. Trimming at V came to 11 bases and at J to 0 bases, leaving 14 bases not matched to a gene. The CDR3 here is CAGSYGGQGGSGANVLTF. CDR3 nucleotide sequence: TGTGCCGGCAGTTACGGGGGACAGGGCGGCTCTGGGGCCAACGTCCTGACTTTC.

This chain links TRBV2 with TRBJ1-2; D gene uncertain. CDR3 length: 13 amino acids. CDR1 and CDR2 (germline): SNHLY, FYNNEI. V was pared by 5 bases and J by 8 bases, with 15 bases between. This CDR3 is CASSTGYGIGYTF. DNA of the CDR3: TGTGCCAGCAGTACCGGGTACGGGATCGGCTACACCTTC.

This clonotype was seen ten or more times. The chain links TRBV14 to TRBJ1-1, with D perhaps TRBD1 (5 bases). Trimming pared 2 bases from V and 3 bases from J, leaving 10 bases between. Looked up from germline, CDR1 is SGHDN and CDR2 is FVKESK. This CDR3 comprises 14 residues. The CDR3 nucleotides read TGTGCCAGCAGCCAAAGGTCGGGGGACACTGAAGCTTTCTTT. Amino acids: CASSQRSGDTEAFF.

The chain has TRBV2 and TRBJ1-2; tentatively, D is TRBD1 (6 bases). This CDR3 is 14 amino acids long. CDR1 and CDR2 (germline): SNHLY, FYNNEI. The ends were cut back, 5 bases at V and 5 bases at J, with 15 bases in the middle. The CDR3: CASSSQAGDYGYTF. The DNA of the CDR3 is TGTGCCAGCAGTTCCCAGGCAGGGGATTATGGCTACACCTTC.

The rearrangement links TRBV7-9 to TRBJ1-1, with D tentatively TRBD1 (5 bases). The length of the CDR3 is 13 residues. Deletions cut 7 bases from V and 4 bases from J, with 13 bases between. Germline V gene data show CDR1 as SEHNR and CDR2 as FQNEAQ (reference sequence). The CDR3, as DNA: TGTGCCAGCACCTCGGGGGGGGGCACTGAAGCTTTCTTT. This codes for CASTSGGGTEAFF.

The V and J genes are TRBV7-6 and TRBJ2-3; D may be TRBD1 or TRBD2 (6 bases each). V dropped 3 bases and J dropped 0 bases, with 10 bases sitting between them. Germline CDR1 and CDR2: SGHVS and FNYEAQ. The CDR3 covers 15 residues. The CDR3 nucleotides are TGTGCCAGCAGCTTGGAGGGACAAAGCACAGATACGCAGTATTTT. Residues: CASSLEGQSTDTQYF.

This clonotype occurred many times. The chain is built from TRBV7-9 and TRBJ1-2, with D hard to call. V dropped 3 bases and J dropped 4 bases, with 15 bases sitting between them. This CDR3 spans 15 amino acids. Germline-derived CDR1 and CDR2 are SEHNR and FQNEAQ (reference sequence). CDR3 sequence: CASSFVAAEPYGYTF. In DNA, the CDR3 is TGTGCCAGCAGCTTCGTCGCGGCAGAGCCCTATGGCTACACCTTC.

The chain links TRBV2 to TRBJ1-1; 10 bases agree with TRBD1. J was trimmed by 3 bases and V by 5 bases; bases with no gene match: 18. Germline lookup yields CDR1 SNHLY and CDR2 FYNNEI. The length of the CDR3 is 19 residues. The CDR3 DNA reads as TGTGCCAGCAGTTACTCGATTACCCGGGACAGGGGTCTATACACTGAAGCTTTCTTT. It translates to CASSYSITRDRGLYTEAFF.

This clonotype was detected only once. This chain uses TRBV29-1 with TRBJ2-7, with 12 bases fitting TRBD1. V gave up 6 bases and J gave up 5 bases; unmatched junction bases: 8. Germline V gene lookup returns CDR1 SQVTM and CDR2 ANQGSEA. The length of the CDR3 is 14 residues. CDR3 loop: CSVGDRGLGNEQYF. CDR3 nucleotides: TGCAGCGTGGGGGACAGGGGGCTTGGCAACGAGCAGTACTTC.

The chain is built from TRBV12-3 or TRBV12-4 and TRBJ2-7; perhaps TRBD2 as D (5 bases). Trimming shortened V by 6 bases and J by 2 bases, and 11 bases separated the two germline ends. This CDR3 has 13 residues. The CDR3 sequence is CASRLTLAYEQYF. The CDR3 DNA sequence: TGTGCCAGCAGACTGACACTAGCCTACGAGCAGTACTTC.

This clonotype was recorded at least ten times. The chain is built from TRBV20-1 and TRBJ2-5, with a possible D match to TRBD1 (5 bases). CDR1 and CDR2 (germline): DFQATT, SNEGSKA (reference sequence). The CDR3 has 12 residues. Trimming pared 5 bases from V and 5 bases from J, leaving 12 bases between. CDR3 residues: CSARGQRETQYF. The CDR3, as DNA: TGCAGTGCTCGTGGACAACGCGAGACCCAGTACTTC.

J is TRBJ2-5 and V is TRBV2, with 11 bases that match TRBD2. V was pared by 5 bases and J by 4 bases, with 18 bases of the junction left unmatched. CDR1 SNHLY and CDR2 FYNNEI come from the germline V gene. The CDR3 is 19 residues long. The CDR3 DNA reads as TGTGCCAGCAGTTACCCAACTAGCGGGAGCCCCGGGTCGAGAGAGACCCAGTACTTC. It yields the protein CASSYPTSGSPGSRETQYF.

This chain links TRBV7-8 with TRBJ1-1, with D unclear. There are 15 residues in the CDR3. The germline V gene encodes CDR1 SGHVS and CDR2 FQNEAQ. V gave up 1 base and J gave up 7 bases, with 16 bases separating them. The CDR3 DNA sequence: TGTGCCAGCAGCTTAGAGTTTGGCGGGCACCATGAAGCTTTCTTT. Amino acid sequence: CASSLEFGGHHEAFF.

This clonotype was observed a few times. The CDR3 DNA follows: TGTGCCAGTAGTTTCAACCCCACGAGCTCTGGAAACACCATATATTTT. Translation: CASSFNPTSSGNTIYF. This chain joins TRBV19 and TRBJ1-3; D remains unclear. The CDR3 is 16 amino acids. V gave up 5 bases and J gave up 0 bases, with 14 bases separating them. Germline-derived CDR1 and CDR2 are LNHDA and SQIVND (reference sequence). Based on the CDR3 plus reference TRBV19 and TRBJ1-3, the full variable domain is DGGITQSPKYLFRKEGQNVTLSCEQNLNHDAMYWYRQDPGQGLRLIYYSQIVNDFQKGDIAEGYSVSREKKESFPLTVTSAQKNPTAFYLCASSFNPTSSGNTIYFGEGSWLTVV.

Ten or more counts support this clonotype. This sequence joins TRBV7-2 and TRBJ2-6; D is ambiguous. The germline V gene has CDR1 SGHTA and CDR2 FQGNSA. The CDR3 loop spans 13 amino acids. The V and J ends lost 10 bases and 0 bases respectively, with 7 bases between them. The CDR3 sequence: CATTPSGANVLTF. The CDR3 DNA sequence: TGTGCCACGACGCCCTCTGGGGCCAACGTCCTGACTTTC.

This chain links TRBV10-2 with TRBJ1-3, with 11 bases that match TRBD1. The germline gives CDR1 WSHSY, CDR2 SAAADI. This CDR3 contains 14 residues. The junction had 6 bases not matched to a gene; V was cut back by 6 bases and J by 8 bases. The CDR3, as DNA: TGCGCCAGCAGGGGGACAGGGGGAACCGACACCATATATTTT. It codes for CASRGTGGTDTIYF.